This T cell receptor beta chain was profiled in a study of early T cells in non-severe SARS-CoV-2 infection. Study background: The authors sequenced bulk RNA from unsorted whole blood, leaving chains unpaired.

This clonotype occurred a few times. Germline CDR1 and CDR2: SGHAT and FQNNGV. The V end was cut by 4 bases, the J end by 0 bases, with 17 bases between. The CDR3 runs 17 residues. TCRdb itself ran the 5' RACE reads through MiXCR, one entry per CDR3 protein. Among 55,000 to 65,000 distinct CDR3 sequences listed, approximately 15% were seen once. The chain links TRBV11-2 to TRBJ2-3, with a possible D match to TRBD2 (5 bases). This clonotype was obtained from an adult who was a healthcare worker with PCR-confirmed SARS-CoV-2 infection or an uninfected control (not recorded which). Sequences were derived from whole blood, sampled at baseline. The CDR3 here is CASSSSLRGPSTDTQYF. The CDR3 DNA reads as TGTGCCAGCAGCTCCTCCCTGAGAGGGCCTAGCACAGATACGCAGTATTTT.